Each of the 30 T cell receptor beta chains below was sequenced from the same sample in a study of blood T cell repertoires in COVID-19 (dated by TCRdb to 2018 to 2020). The library was obtained by the immunoSEQ multiplex PCR assay. Entries here come from immuneACCESS through TCRdb and include only in-frame sequences with V and J called. Some clones fail to appear in such tables; in the studies checked, an unresolved V gene covers under half of the shortfall, and the cause of the remainder is unknown. Here the sample has about 230,000 clones; 75% to 85% occur a single time. The leading ten clones occupy approximately 7% of the sample. Material for sequencing was peripheral blood. These receptors all come from a woman aged 45-59 years with acute or convalescent COVID-19.

The chain employs TRBV29-1 and TRBJ1-2; 8 nucleotides line up with TRBD1. Germline V lookup: CDR1 SQVTM, CDR2 ANQGSEA. Trimming took 2 bases from V and 8 from J; bases not matched to a gene: 10. This CDR3 region has 14 residues. The CDR3, as DNA: TGCAGCGTTGAAAATCCCGACAGGGGAGGGGGCTACACCTTC. It translates to CSVENPDRGGGYTF.

The chain employs TRBV5-1 and TRBJ2-6, with D perhaps TRBD2 (5 bases). In germline, CDR1 is SGHRS, CDR2 YFSETQ. The CDR3 has 18 amino acids. V was trimmed by 5 bases and J by 1 base, leaving 19 bases between them. CDR3 residues: CASRPDGGPYSGANVLTF. CDR3 nucleotide sequence: TGCGCCAGCAGACCTGACGGAGGCCCCTATTCTGGGGCCAACGTCCTGACTTTC.

The chain employs TRBV19 and TRBJ2-7; perhaps TRBD2 as D (6 bases). CDR1 and CDR2 (germline): LNHDA, SQIVND (reference sequence). This CDR3 is 16 amino acids long. Trimming cost V 5 bases and J 3 bases, with 20 bases left between them. In DNA, the CDR3 is TGTGCCAGTAGTTCCGGGGGAACAGGTACCATCTACGAGCAGTACTTC. Translated: CASSSGGTGTIYEQYF. The variable domain in full, with the rest retrieved from reference TRBV19 and TRBJ2-7, is DGGITQSPKYLFRKEGQNVTLSCEQNLNHDAMYWYRQDPGQGLRLIYYSQIVNDFQKGDIAEGYSVSREKKESFPLTVTSAQKNPTAFYLCASSSGGTGTIYEQYFGPGTRLTVT.

The chain carries TRBV18 and TRBJ1-5, with 8 positions matching TRBD1. The CDR3 consists of 15 residues. Germline trimming cut 3 bases from V and 4 bases from J; bases unmatched to any gene: 5. Germline V gives CDR1 KGHSH, CDR2 LQKENI. The CDR3 protein is CASSPQGAWNQPQHF. In nucleotides, the CDR3 is TGTGCCAGCTCACCCCAGGGGGCTTGGAATCAGCCCCAGCATTTT.

The sample holds one count of this clone. The V and J genes are TRBV28 and TRBJ1-2; tentative D call: TRBD1 (6 bases). With 2 bases removed from V and 8 bases from J, the gap between germline ends came to 27 bases. There are 18 residues in the CDR3. CDR1 is MDHEN, CDR2 SYDVKM, per germline. The CDR3 spells CASSLPGQIFYGYGGYTF. The CDR3, as DNA: TGTGCCAGCAGTTTACCGGGACAAATCTTTTATGGCTACGGGGGCTACACCTTC.

The gene calls are TRBV4-1 and TRBJ2-1; TRBD2 matches 11 bases. The CDR3 covers 16 residues. Looked up from germline, CDR1 is MGHRA and CDR2 is YSYEKL. V lost 1 base and J lost 7; bases outside the gene matches: 6. CDR3 nucleotides: TGCGCCAGCAGCCAAGGAATTAGCGGGAGGGTGAATGAGCAGTTCTTC. Its protein product is CASSQGISGRVNEQFF.

Details on this clone: Other nucleotide sequences from this sample produce the same CDR3. The rearrangement uses TRBV4-1 and TRBJ1-5; D is ambiguous. Germline loops: CDR1 MGHRA, CDR2 YSYEKL. The CDR3 contains 14 residues. V was pared by 0 bases and J by 2 bases, with 5 bases between. The CDR3 here is CASSQDGGNQPQHF. Here the CDR3 DNA reads TGCGCCAGCAGCCAAGACGGAGGCAATCAGCCCCAGCATTTT.

This chain links TRBV19 with TRBJ2-1, with a possible D match to TRBD2 (6 bases). The CDR3 sequence is 16 residues long. In germline, CDR1 is LNHDA, CDR2 SQIVND (reference sequence). Trimming removed 10 bases at V and 0 bases at J, with 19 bases between. The CDR3 spells CATRPGSVSSYNEQFF. CDR3 in DNA: TGTGCCACCCGCCCCGGGAGCGTAAGCTCCTACAATGAGCAGTTCTTC.

Here the CDR3 reads CASSPRLQGDYGYTF. The CDR3, as DNA: TGTGCCAGCTCACCACGACTACAGGGGGACTATGGCTACACCTTC. The chain has TRBV18 and TRBJ1-2; 8 nucleotides agree with TRBD1. CDR1 and CDR2 from the germline V gene are KGHSH and LQKENI. The CDR3 runs 15 residues. V lost 1 base and J lost 3; bases outside the gene matches: 4.

The chain has TRBV27 and TRBJ1-1, with a weak D call TRBD1 (5 bases). Germline CDR1 reads MNHEY; CDR2 reads SMNVEV (reference sequence). V was shortened by 2 bases and J by 0 bases, with 7 bases between the two germline ends. The CDR3 extends over 14 amino acids. CDR3 in amino acids: CASSLRGMNTEAFF. CDR3 bases: TGTGCCAGCAGTTTAAGGGGAATGAACACTGAAGCTTTCTTT.

The chain carries TRBV6-1 and TRBJ1-4; no clear D. The V end was cut by 1 base, the J end by 2 bases, with 5 bases between. Germline V gives CDR1 MNHNS, CDR2 SASEGT. This CDR3 has 14 amino acids. CDR3: CASSEGGTNEKLFF. The CDR3 DNA follows: TGTGCCAGCAGTGAAGGAGGGACTAATGAAAAACTGTTTTTT.

The chain carries TRBV6-5 and TRBJ2-1, with 11 bases that match TRBD2. CDR1 and CDR2 from the germline V gene are MNHEY and SVGAGI. The V and J ends lost 8 bases and 4 bases, in that order; junction bases with no gene match: 7. The CDR3 length is 15 residues. Here the CDR3 DNA reads TGTGCCAGCGGACGGACTAGCGGGTTTTACAATGAGCAGTTCTTC. Encoded protein: CASGRTSGFYNEQFF.

The chain carries TRBV27 and TRBJ2-1, with TRBD1 matching 10 bases. The CDR3 runs 14 residues. J was trimmed by 5 bases and V by 8 bases; bases with no gene match: 6. CDR1 and CDR2 (germline): MNHEY, SMNVEV (reference sequence). The CDR3: CASGDRGPNNEQFF. The CDR3 nucleotides are TGTGCCAGCGGGGACAGGGGACCGAACAATGAGCAGTTCTTC.

The chain couples TRBV11-3 to TRBJ2-5; the match to TRBD2 covers 9 bases. Losses at the gene ends were 4 bases for V and 5 bases for J; bases not matched to a gene: 5. Looked up from germline, CDR1 is SGHNT and CDR2 is YENEEA. The CDR3 length is 14 residues. This CDR3 reads CASSSGLADETQYF. The CDR3 nucleotides are TGTGCCAGCAGCTCGGGACTAGCCGACGAGACCCAGTACTTC.

The rearrangement links TRBV19 to TRBJ2-7; 10 bases are a match to TRBD2. CDR3 length: 17 amino acids. In germline, CDR1 is LNHDA, CDR2 SQIVND (reference sequence). J gave up 1 base and V 4 bases, and 10 bases lay outside the gene matches. CDR3: CASSTLGLAGESYEQYF. DNA of the CDR3: TGTGCCAGTAGTACCCTCGGGCTAGCGGGGGAATCCTACGAGCAGTACTTC.

This clone was seen a single time. The genes are TRBV30 and TRBJ1-2; D is possibly TRBD1 (6 bases). In germline, CDR1 is GTSNPN, CDR2 SVGIG (reference sequence). The CDR3 runs to 16 residues. Trimming cost V 2 bases and J 7 bases, with 23 bases left between them. This chain's CDR3 is CAWSTRGQPWASGYTF. The DNA of the CDR3 is TGTGCCTGGAGTACCAGGGGACAACCTTGGGCGAGTGGCTACACCTTC.

The rearrangement joins TRBV2 to TRBJ2-2; D is uncertain. The CDR3 contains 12 residues. Germline CDR1 is SNHLY and CDR2 is FYNNEI. The ends were cut back, 5 bases at V and 6 bases at J, with 7 bases in the middle. CDR3: CASSLVAGELFF. The DNA of the CDR3 is TGTGCCAGCAGTTTAGTAGCCGGGGAGCTGTTTTTT.

V usage is TRBV10-3 and J usage is TRBJ2-2; 7 nucleotides line up with TRBD1. Germline loops: CDR1 ENHRY, CDR2 SYGVKD. The V gene end was trimmed by 8 bases and the J gene end by 0 bases; junction bases not matched to a gene: 9. The CDR3 sequence is 16 residues long. CDR3 region: CAISQGTAANTGELFF. For the CDR3, the DNA is TGTGCCATCTCACAGGGGACGGCCGCGAACACCGGGGAGCTGTTTTTT.

The V call is TRBV24-1, the J call TRBJ2-5; 7 bases agree with TRBD1. Germline V gene lookup returns CDR1 KGHDR and CDR2 SFDVKD. Trimming at V came to 4 bases and at J to 5 bases, leaving 9 bases not matched to a gene. The CDR3 extends over 15 amino acids. CDR3: CATSDRGQARETQYF. Here the CDR3 DNA reads TGTGCCACCAGTGACCGCGGACAGGCGAGGGAGACCCAGTACTTC.

The rearrangement joins TRBV4-1 to TRBJ2-5; the match to TRBD1 covers 10 bases. This CDR3 is 15 amino acids long. V lost 1 base, J lost 4 bases, and 3 bases stayed unmatched. The germline CDR1 and CDR2 sequences are MGHRA and YSYEKL. In DNA, the CDR3 is TGCGCCAGCAGCCAAGGGGACAGGGGAGGAGAGACCCAGTACTTC. Amino acids: CASSQGDRGGETQYF.

In DNA, the CDR3 is TGTGCCAGCAGTACCTCGGCGGGTGAGCAGTTCTTC. Its translation: CASSTSAGEQFF. The genes are TRBV12-3 or TRBV12-4 and TRBJ2-1; D is perhaps TRBD2 (5 bases). V was shortened by 5 bases and J by 9 bases, with 11 bases between the two germline ends. The CDR3 length is 12 residues.

This chain connects TRBV4-2 to TRBJ2-7; possibly TRBD2 for D (5 bases). Trimming took 0 bases from V and 1 from J, leaving 10 bases between them. Germline values: CDR1 LGHNA, CDR2 YNFKEQ. The length of the CDR3 is 15 residues. CDR3: CASSQELRASYEQYF. The CDR3 DNA follows: TGTGCCAGCAGCCAAGAGTTGCGGGCTTCCTACGAGCAGTACTTC.

The chain uses TRBV19 and TRBJ1-1; D might be TRBD1 (5 bases). The CDR3 is 15 residues long. CDR1 is LNHDA, CDR2 SQIVND, per germline (reference sequence). The CDR3 loop is CATVPGGQRGTEAFF. In DNA, the CDR3 is TGTGCTACAGTACCGGGAGGCCAAAGGGGCACTGAAGCTTTCTTT.

This clone was found a few times. Other DNA sequences in this sample translate to the same CDR3. This chain connects TRBV19 to TRBJ1-1; D unclear. Germline loops: CDR1 LNHDA, CDR2 SQIVND (reference sequence). Trimming removed 1 base at V and 1 base at J, with 4 bases between. The length of the CDR3 is 13 residues. The CDR3 nucleotides read TGTGCCAGTAGTATAGGACAGAACACTGAAGCTTTCTTT. Protein product: CASSIGQNTEAFF.

This clone has a handful of counts. V gene TRBV19 combines with J gene TRBJ1-5, with TRBD1 identical over 8 bases. V shed 3 bases, J shed 5 bases, and the junction held 15 bases outside the gene matches. The CDR3 sequence is 18 residues long. Germline V gives CDR1 LNHDA, CDR2 SQIVND (reference sequence). CDR3 nucleotide sequence: TGTGCCAGTAGTATTGCTGTGGCAGGGGGCGCGGGAGATCAGCCCCAGCATTTT. Amino acids: CASSIAVAGGAGDQPQHF.

J is TRBJ2-1 and V is TRBV5-1, with 8 bases aligning to TRBD2. The V gene's germline CDR1 is SGHRS and CDR2 YFSETQ. CDR3 length: 17 amino acids. After removal of 1 base from V and 3 bases from J, the junction contained 9 bases not matched to a gene. The CDR3 DNA reads as TGCGCCAGCAGCTTGTATCTCGGGACTAGAGTCTACAATGAGCAGTTCTTC. It codes for CASSLYLGTRVYNEQFF.

The table lists this clone with a count of one. V gene TRBV6-5 combines with J gene TRBJ2-7; the D is unclear. V dropped 4 bases and J dropped 5 bases, with 15 bases sitting between them. The CDR3 consists of 14 residues. Germline CDR1 is MNHEY and CDR2 is SVGAGI. DNA of the CDR3: TGTGCCAGCAGTTTAGAGCTAGGCCGCCACGAGCAGTACTTC. This sequence encodes CASSLELGRHEQYF.

This chain links TRBV3-1 (or the pseudogene TRBV3-2) with TRBJ2-7, with 7 bases aligning to TRBD1. CDR1 and CDR2 from the germline V gene are LGHDT and YNNKEL (reference sequence). The CDR3 is 16 residues long. The junction had 7 bases not matched to a gene; V was cut back by 1 base and J by 1 base. The chain's CDR3 is CASSQGWDRKSYEQYF. The CDR3 nucleotides read TGTGCCAGCAGCCAAGGGTGGGACAGAAAATCCTACGAGCAGTACTTC.

The J gene is TRBJ1-5, the V gene TRBV30, with TRBD1 as a possible D gene (5 bases). The CDR3 has 13 amino acids. The V end lost 2 bases, the J end lost 0 bases, and 5 bases lay between the germline ends. Germline assignment: CDR1 GTSNPN and CDR2 SVGIG (reference sequence). CDR3 nucleotide sequence: TGTGCCTGGAGTACAGGTAGCAATCAGCCCCAGCATTTT. Residues: CAWSTGSNQPQHF.

The chain uses TRBV5-6 and TRBJ1-2; 7 bases match TRBD1. CDR1 is SGHDT and CDR2 is YYEEEE in the germline V gene. This CDR3 contains 16 residues. J lost 4 bases, V lost 0 bases, and 9 bases had no gene match. CDR3 nucleotides: TGTGCCAGCAGCTTGGAGTGGGACAGTACTTTCTATGGCTACACCTTC. Amino acids: CASSLEWDSTFYGYTF.